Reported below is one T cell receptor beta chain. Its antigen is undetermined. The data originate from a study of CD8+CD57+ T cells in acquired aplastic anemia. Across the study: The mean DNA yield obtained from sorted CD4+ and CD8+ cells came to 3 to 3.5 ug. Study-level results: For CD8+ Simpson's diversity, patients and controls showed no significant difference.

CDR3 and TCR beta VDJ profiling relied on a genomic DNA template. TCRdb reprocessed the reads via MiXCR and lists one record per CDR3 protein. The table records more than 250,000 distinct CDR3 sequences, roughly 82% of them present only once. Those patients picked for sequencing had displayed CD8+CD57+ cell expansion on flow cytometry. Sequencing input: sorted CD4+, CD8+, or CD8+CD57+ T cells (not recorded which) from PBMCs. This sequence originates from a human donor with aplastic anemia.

CDR3 nucleotides: TGTGCCAGCAGCTTAGGGTCAGATGCGCAGTCCTTTGCCTACGAGCAGTACGTC. Translating it yields CASSLGSDAQSFAYEQYV. The chain uses TRBV9 and TRBJ2-7; no definite D call. V gave up 4 bases and J gave up 2 bases, with 25 bases separating them. CDR1 is SGDLS, CDR2 YYNGEE, per germline. The CDR3 extends over 18 amino acids.